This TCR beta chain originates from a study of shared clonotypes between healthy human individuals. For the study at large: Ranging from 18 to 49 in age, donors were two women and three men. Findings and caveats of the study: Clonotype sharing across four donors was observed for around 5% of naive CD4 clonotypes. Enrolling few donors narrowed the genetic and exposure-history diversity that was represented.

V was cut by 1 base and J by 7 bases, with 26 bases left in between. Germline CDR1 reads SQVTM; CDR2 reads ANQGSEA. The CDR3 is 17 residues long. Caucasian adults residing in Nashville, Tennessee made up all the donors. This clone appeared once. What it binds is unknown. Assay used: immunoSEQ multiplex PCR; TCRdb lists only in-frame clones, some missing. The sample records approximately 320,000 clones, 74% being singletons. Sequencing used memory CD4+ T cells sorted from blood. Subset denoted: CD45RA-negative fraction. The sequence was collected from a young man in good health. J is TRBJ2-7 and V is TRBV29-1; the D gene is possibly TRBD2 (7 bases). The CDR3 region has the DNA TGCAGCGTTGAAGGAGTCCGCGGCGGGGGCTCTGAGTGGGAGCAGTACTTC. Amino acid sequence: CSVEGVRGGGSEWEQYF.